A single sample is the source of the 13 T cell receptor beta chains below, sequenced in a study of cytomegalovirus exposure and HLA in healthy donors. The primer mix had 60 Vbeta and 13 Jbeta primers. The table came from immunoSEQ multiplex PCR; TCRdb's copy has only in-frame clones and leaves some out. The repertoire holds about 95,000 clones, with around 81% as singletons. Material for sequencing was PBMCs. The origin of the receptors is a woman aged 70 to 79 in good health and CMV-seropositive.

The sample holds a few counts of this clone. The V gene is TRBV2, the J gene TRBJ1-1; D call uncertain. The V end lost 8 bases, the J end lost 1 base, and 11 bases lay between the germline ends. Germline CDR1 SNHLY, CDR2 FYNNEI. This CDR3 contains 13 residues. The CDR3 coding sequence is TGTGCCAGCTCAGTGGGAGCGAACACTGAAGCTTTCTTT. This translates into CASSVGANTEAFF.

This chain connects TRBV18 to TRBJ1-5; 9 positions agree with TRBD1. Germline V gene sequence: CDR1 KGHSH, CDR2 LQKENI. V lost 2 bases, J lost 2 bases, and 4 bases stayed unmatched. This CDR3 comprises 16 residues. CDR3: CASSPETGGGNQPQHF. The DNA for the CDR3 is TGTGCCAGCTCACCAGAGACAGGGGGTGGCAATCAGCCCCAGCATTTT. The whole variable domain, remainder taken from reference TRBV18 and TRBJ1-5, is NAGVMQNPRHLVRRRGQEARLRCSPMKGHSHVYWYRQLPEEGLKFMVYLQKENIIDESGMPKERFSAEFPKEGPSILRIQQVVRGDSAAYFCASSPETGGGNQPQHFGDGTRLSIL.

The genes are TRBV7-2 and TRBJ2-1, with 12 bases aligning to TRBD1. The CDR3 has 15 amino acids. From germline, CDR1 is SGHTA and CDR2 FQGNSA. V shed 2 bases, J shed 8 bases, and the junction held 4 bases outside the gene matches. This CDR3 reads CASSLRDRGRDEQFF. Here the CDR3 DNA reads TGTGCCAGCAGCTTAAGGGACAGGGGGCGCGATGAGCAGTTCTTC.

This clone was seen just once. V and J are TRBV10-1 and TRBJ2-1; tentatively, D is TRBD2 (5 bases). Trimming pared 4 bases from V and 4 bases from J, leaving 14 bases between. Germline V gene sequence: CDR1 WNHNN, CDR2 SYGVQD (reference sequence). The CDR3 runs to 15 residues. For the CDR3, the DNA is TGCGCCAGCAGTGTGAGGACTGAAAGTTACAATGAGCAGTTCTTC. It is translated as CASSVRTESYNEQFF.

V gene TRBV6-6 combines with J gene TRBJ2-1, with 9 bases that match TRBD2. The CDR3 length is 14 residues. V was pared by 4 bases and J by 8 bases, with 6 bases of the junction left unmatched. From germline, CDR1 is MNHNY and CDR2 SVGAGI (reference sequence). The CDR3 here is CASSSGRGGDEQFF. DNA of the CDR3: TGTGCCAGCAGTTCGGGTCGCGGGGGGGATGAGCAGTTCTTC.

The rearrangement joins TRBV5-1 to TRBJ2-3, with a tentative D call TRBD2 (5 bases). CDR1 and CDR2 (germline): SGHRS, YFSETQ. This CDR3 is built from 15 residues. The ends were cut back, 0 bases at V and 4 bases at J, with 12 bases in the middle. The CDR3 DNA sequence: TGCGCCAGCAGCTTGGGGGCAGTGGAGGCAGATACGCAGTATTTT. Translating it yields CASSLGAVEADTQYF.

This clone was observed a few times. The rearrangement links TRBV4-1 to TRBJ2-7; TRBD2 matches at 8 bases. V lost 5 bases and J lost 5; bases outside the gene matches: 11. The CDR3 is 15 amino acids. The germline gives CDR1 MGHRA, CDR2 YSYEKL. As DNA, the CDR3 is TGCGCCAGCAGCGCACTCGGGAGGGGAAAGAACGAGCAGTACTTC. This gives the protein CASSALGRGKNEQYF.

In this sample, this clone turned up once. V usage is TRBV27 and J usage is TRBJ2-7; D might be TRBD2 (5 bases). Germline values: CDR1 MNHEY, CDR2 SMNVEV (reference sequence). The length of the CDR3 is 15 residues. V was clipped by 3 bases and J by 2 bases, with 14 bases between them. In nucleotides, the CDR3 is TGTGCCAGCAGTTTTAGGAGCGGAGATACCTACGAGCAGTACTTC. Its translation is CASSFRSGDTYEQYF.

The chain carries TRBV14 and TRBJ2-3, with D unresolved. The V and J ends lost 0 bases and 14 bases respectively, with 9 bases between them. The germline V gene has CDR1 SGHDN and CDR2 FVKESK. There are 11 residues in the CDR3. The CDR3: CASSQDSIPYF. CDR3 in DNA: TGTGCCAGCAGCCAAGATTCTATTCCGTATTTT.

V gene TRBV5-6 combines with J gene TRBJ2-2; 8 nucleotides align to TRBD1. This CDR3 is built from 15 residues. V lost 1 base, J lost 3 bases, and 2 bases stayed unmatched. Germline-derived CDR1 and CDR2 are SGHDT and YYEEEE. CDR3 sequence (DNA): TGTGCCAGCAGCTTGCCAGGGGGCCACACCGGGGAGCTGTTTTTT. Amino acid sequence: CASSLPGGHTGELFF.

V is TRBV9 and J is TRBJ2-1; 7 bases match TRBD2. V gave up 0 bases and J gave up 9 bases; unmatched junction bases: 15. This CDR3 has 17 amino acids. Germline CDR1 and CDR2: SGDLS and YYNGEE. The CDR3: CASSVASLSSGKGEQFF. DNA for the CDR3: TGTGCCAGCAGCGTAGCTTCATTATCCAGCGGGAAGGGTGAGCAGTTCTTC.

The rearrangement uses TRBV2 and TRBJ1-2; D perhaps matches TRBD1 (6 bases). The CDR3 is made up of 14 amino acids. Deletions cut 5 bases from V and 4 bases from J, with 14 bases between. Germline CDR1 reads SNHLY; CDR2 reads FYNNEI. The chain's CDR3 is CASSLGQSSYGYTF. In DNA, the CDR3 is TGTGCCAGCAGTTTAGGACAGTCAAGCTATGGCTACACCTTC.

The chain combines TRBV27 with TRBJ2-7; 9 bases line up with TRBD2. V was pared by 5 bases and J by 6 bases, with 8 bases of the junction left unmatched. The CDR3 is 14 residues long. CDR1 is MNHEY, CDR2 SMNVEV, per germline (reference sequence). CDR3 residues: CASSTSSGISEQYF. The CDR3 DNA reads TGTGCCAGCAGTACCTCTAGCGGGATATCCGAGCAGTACTTC.